Listed below are T cell receptor beta chains from one sample, sequenced in a study of Graves' ophthalmopathy and Graves' hyperthyroidism. TCRdb called the multiplex PCR reads again in MiXCR, with one record for every CDR3 protein. The data contain fewer than 250,000 distinct CDR3 sequences, under 30% of them singletons. The sequencing input was peripheral blood. These TCRs come from a man in his forties or fifties with Graves' ophthalmopathy. Both conserved end residues are part of each CDR3. A D gene is named only where the DNA matches it firmly. Clone sizes are given selectively: once, few, many, or a class where the clone is expanded.

j_call v_call d_call clone_size cdr3_nt cdr3_aa
TRBJ1-5 TRBV6-2/TRBV6-3 - once TGTGCCAGCAGTCGGGACGTTCGATGGGACTATAGCAATCAGCCCCAGCATTTT CASSRDVRWDYSNQPQHF
TRBJ2-5 TRBV20-1 - many TGCAGTGGACATCCACCGGGACGGCACCAAGAGACCCAGTACTTC CSGHPPGRHQETQYF
TRBJ1-6 TRBV10-3 TRBD1 many TGTGCCATCAGTGACACCGGGACAGAGGGTGCGCCCCTCCACTTT CAISDTGTEGAPLHF
TRBJ2-7 TRBV28 TRBD1 - TGTGCCAGCAGTTTCCTTCTGACAGGGTACCAAAACGAGCAGTACTTC CASSFLLTGYQNEQYF
TRBJ2-7 TRBV6-1 - once TGTGCCAGCAAGAGGGGCAGATACGAGCAGTACTTC CASKRGRYEQYF
TRBJ2-3 TRBV6-1 - many TGTGCCAGCAGTGAAGAAGGTCGCGCCACAGATACGCAGTATTTT CASSEEGRATDTQYF
TRBJ1-2 TRBV6-2/TRBV6-3 - many TGTGCCATTCTGACCGGGAATTGGGGCTACACCTTC CAILTGNWGYTF
TRBJ1-2 TRBV7-2 TRBD1 many TGTGCCAGCAGCTTAGGAGGGGGCACCGCTAACTATGGCTACACCTTC CASSLGGGTANYGYTF
TRBJ2-5 TRBV6-5 - many TGTGCCAGCAGACGATCGGTTGACCAAGAGACCCAGTACTTC CASRRSVDQETQYF
TRBJ2-5 TRBV12-3/TRBV12-4 - - TGTGCCAGCAGTCAGGGAGCTCAGGAGACCCAGTACTTC CASSQGAQETQYF
TRBJ1-1 TRBV6-1 - - TGTGCCAGCAGTGACAGGGTACGAGGAGGGACTGAAGCTTTCTTT CASSDRVRGGTEAFF
TRBJ2-1 TRBV6-1 TRBD2 many TGTGCCAGCAGGCGAACTAGCGATGAGCAGTTCTTC CASRRTSDEQFF
TRBJ2-7 TRBV29-1 - many TGCAGCGTTCGGACCGGCGCGAGAGGCTACGAGCAGTACTTC CSVRTGARGYEQYF
TRBJ1-5 TRBV12-3/TRBV12-4 - many TGTGCCAGCAGCCCCACCCCTGGTGATCAGCCCCAGCATTTT CASSPTPGDQPQHF
TRBJ2-7 TRBV20-1 - - TGCAGTGCTAGAGACCCCCTTACAGGATCCCTGACCCAATACGAGCAGTACTTC CSARDPLTGSLTQYEQYF
TRBJ2-7 TRBV20-1 - many TGCAGTGCTAGTAATTGGGGCAACTACGAGCAGTACTTC CSASNWGNYEQYF
TRBJ1-5 TRBV27 - many TGTGCCAGCAGTTTAGGGGTTCATCAGCCCCAGCATTTT CASSLGVHQPQHF
TRBJ1-3 TRBV28 - many TGTGCCAGCAGTTTGGGGGGGCAGGCCTTCTCTGGAAACACCATATATTTT CASSLGGQAFSGNTIYF
TRBJ1-2 TRBV24-1 - many TGTGCCACTGGAACCCAGACTAACTATGGCTACACCTTC CATGTQTNYGYTF
TRBJ1-1 TRBV15 - - TGTGCCACCAGCAAAACAAGGACGGGAACTGAAGCTTTCTTT CATSKTRTGTEAFF
TRBJ2-7 TRBV12-3/TRBV12-4 TRBD1 many TGTGCCAGCAAAACTGGGACAGGGTCCTACGAGCAGTACTTC CASKTGTGSYEQYF
TRBJ2-4 TRBV28 TRBD1 - TGTGCCAGCAGGGACAACAGGGGAAGCTTAGCCAAAAACATTCAGTACTTC CASRDNRGSLAKNIQYF
TRBJ1-1 TRBV7-9 TRBD1 many TGTGCCAGCAGCTTGGGACAGGGGATAGAGACTGAAGCTTTCTTT CASSLGQGIETEAFF
TRBJ2-7 TRBV19 - many TGTGCCAGTAGTAACAGGGTCTCCTACGAGCAGTACTTC CASSNRVSYEQYF
TRBJ2-5 TRBV12-3/TRBV12-4 - many TGTGCCAGCGGAACGGGGCTTGGGGAGACCCAGTACTTC CASGTGLGETQYF
TRBJ1-2 TRBV5-5 - many TGTGCCAGCAGCTTGATGTACCAAGGGGCCGAGTATGGCTACACCTTC CASSLMYQGAEYGYTF
TRBJ1-2 TRBV12-3/TRBV12-4 TRBD1 few TGTGCCAGCGTTATCCGAAGACAGGGGAATGGCTACACCTTC CASVIRRQGNGYTF
TRBJ2-4 TRBV7-3 TRBD2 - TGTGCCAGCAGCCTAGCGGGAGGGGACATTCAGTACTTC CASSLAGGDIQYF
TRBJ2-7 TRBV19 - - TGTGCCAGTAGTCCTAGCTTCGGCGAGCAGTACTTC CASSPSFGEQYF
TRBJ1-5 TRBV6-6 - many TGTGCCAGCAGTTTTCATGGACGGGGAAATCAGCCCCAGCATTTT CASSFHGRGNQPQHF
TRBJ1-2 TRBV15 - - TGTGCCACCAGCAGAGATTCAGGGACCGGCTATGGCTACACCTTC CATSRDSGTGYGYTF
TRBJ1-1 TRBV28 - many TGTGCCAGCAGATGGATGGGTCCAGTGGCCGAAGCTTTCTTT CASRWMGPVAEAFF
TRBJ2-7 TRBV6-1 TRBD1 - TGTGCCAGCAGTGAGGGACAGAACGGCTACGAGCAGTACTTC CASSEGQNGYEQYF
TRBJ2-7 TRBV2 - many TGTGCCAGCACGTGGGAACACTCCTACGAGCAGTACTTC CASTWEHSYEQYF
TRBJ2-7 TRBV6-1 - many TGTGCCAGCAGGCCCCTCCTGACACAGCCCTACGAGCAGTACTTC CASRPLLTQPYEQYF
TRBJ2-7 TRBV6-2/TRBV6-3 - - TGTGCCAGCAGTTACGGTGACAGGAGGACCCATTACGAGCAGTACTTC CASSYGDRRTHYEQYF
TRBJ1-1 TRBV19 - - TGTGCCAGTACCTGGGCGCGGGGGGGTGGAGGCACTGAAGCTTTCTTT CASTWARGGGGTEAFF
TRBJ2-7 TRBV6-5 - many TGTGCCAGCAGTTACGGTCTCGGGGAGCAGTACTTC CASSYGLGEQYF
TRBJ2-6 TRBV6-6 - many TGTGCCAGCAGATTAACAGGGACTGGGGCCAACGTCCTGACTTTC CASRLTGTGANVLTF
TRBJ2-1 TRBV15 - many TGTGCCACCAGCGGGTCAGCGGGTAGCGCCAATGAGCAGTTCTTC CATSGSAGSANEQFF
TRBJ2-2 TRBV7-3 - - TGTGCCAGCAGCTTAACGGGGACCACCGGGGAGCTGTTTTTT CASSLTGTTGELFF
TRBJ2-2 TRBV6-1 TRBD2 many TGTGCCAGCAGTGCTGGGCTAGCGGCGAGCACCGGGGAGCTGTTTTTT CASSAGLAASTGELFF